The clone carrying this T cell receptor beta chain has only a few counts. The antigen remains unidentified. The primer mix had 60 Vbeta and 13 Jbeta primers. Source study methods: As a later analysis found, there were 60 million to 90 million unique TCR beta chains, of which about 10 million were shared. Profiled with immunoSEQ multiplex PCR; TCRdb holds only in-frame clones, not every one. That table is the source of V, J and clone size, and D and trimming were worked out from the DNA. The table shows fewer than 120,000 clones, with about 80% occurring only once. The CDR3 extends over 15 amino acids. The V end was cut by 0 bases, the J end by 8 bases, with 14 bases between. Per germline, CDR1 MNHNY and CDR2 SVGAGI (reference sequence). These data are taken from a study of cytomegalovirus exposure and HLA in healthy donors. General study findings and limits: Previously analyzed data showed that most TCR beta V segments were productive at a frequency of about 87% or about 30%.

The chain links TRBV6-6 to TRBJ1-3; D perhaps matches TRBD1 (5 bases). The clonotype comes from a young man in good health and CMV-seropositive. Sequenced input: PBMCs. Here the CDR3 reads CASSYSSQGGDTIYF. CDR3 in DNA: TGTGCCAGCAGTTACTCGAGTCAGGGTGGGGACACCATATATTTT.